This paragraph covers one T cell receptor (beta chain) sequence. Terminally differentiated effector memory CD45RA+ cells were excluded from the naive CD8 cells, which were CD45RO-negative and positively selected for CCR7. Sorted-subset replicate PCRs used 200 ng DNA, some 30,000 T cell genomes. The table came from immunoSEQ multiplex PCR; TCRdb's copy has only in-frame clones and leaves some out. The data contain hundreds of thousands of clones, 85% to 95% of them singletons. The sample belongs to a study of shared clonotypes between healthy human individuals. The CDR3 loop spans 12 amino acids. Germline V gives CDR1 SNHLY, CDR2 FYNNEI. Trimming removed 5 bases at V and 4 bases at J, with 9 bases between.

This sequence was found in a woman aged 25-40 years in good health. Sequencing input: naive CD8+ T cells sorted from blood. The V call is TRBV2, the J call TRBJ2-7; D is unresolved. The CDR3 reads CASSKYPYEQYF. The CDR3 DNA follows: TGTGCCAGCAGTAAATATCCTTACGAGCAGTACTTC.